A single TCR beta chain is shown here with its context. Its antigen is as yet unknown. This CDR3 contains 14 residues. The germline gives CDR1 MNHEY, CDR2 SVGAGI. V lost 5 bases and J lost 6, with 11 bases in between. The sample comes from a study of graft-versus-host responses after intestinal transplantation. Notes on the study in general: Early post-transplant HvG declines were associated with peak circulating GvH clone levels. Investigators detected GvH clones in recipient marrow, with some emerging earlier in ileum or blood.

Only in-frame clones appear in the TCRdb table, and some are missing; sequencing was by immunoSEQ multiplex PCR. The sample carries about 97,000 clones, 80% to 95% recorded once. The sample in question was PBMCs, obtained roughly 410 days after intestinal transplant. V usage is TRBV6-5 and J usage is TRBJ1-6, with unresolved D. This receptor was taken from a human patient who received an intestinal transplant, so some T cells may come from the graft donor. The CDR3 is CASSEILTNSPLHF. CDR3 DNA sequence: TGTGCCAGCAGTGAAATTCTTACTAATTCACCCCTCCACTTT.